The text below deals with one T cell receptor beta chain. Its target is unknown. These data belong to a study of cytomegalovirus exposure and HLA in healthy donors. CDR1 is MGHRA, CDR2 YSYEKL, per germline. CDR3 length: 18 amino acids. The germline V and J ends were trimmed by 0 bases and 10 bases, with 22 bases remaining between them. Amplification used 60 Vbeta primers and 13 Jbeta primers. Sequencing used immunoSEQ multiplex PCR; TCRdb keeps in-frame clones, though not all of them. The data hold under 150,000 clones, with about 70% observed a single time. Findings and limits, study-wide: Later findings reportedly placed an Asian-associated ancestry cluster below the approximately 630-donor mean for N-insertions. In an earlier analysis, most TCR beta V segments were productive about 87% or about 30% of the time.

Sample: PBMCs. The rearrangement links TRBV4-1 to TRBJ1-6; the D is unclear. The origin of this receptor is a man aged 18 to 30 in good health and CMV-seronegative. The CDR3 bases are TGCGCCAGCAGCCAAGATTGGGTTTGGGCAGAAGCACGCTCACCCCTCCACTTT. Residues: CASSQDWVWAEARSPLHF.